These 28 T cell receptor beta chains were sequenced from one sample in a study of technical replicates of blood from several donors. Sequencing was performed with immunoSEQ multiplex PCR; in TCRdb, only in-frame clones are kept and a portion is missing. The table records about 59,000 clones, about 97% of them present only once. The sample consisted of T cells isolated from PBMCs. These TCRs come from a human donor in good health.

This clone was detected once. The CDR3 sequence is CASSLGTGYEQYF. The CDR3 region has the DNA TGCGCCAGCAGCTTGGGGACAGGCTACGAGCAGTACTTC. The J gene is TRBJ2-7, the V gene TRBV5-1, with 7 positions matching TRBD1. The J segment lost 3 bases and the V segment lost 0 bases, leaving 0 bases of the junction unmatched. The germline gives CDR1 SGHRS, CDR2 YFSETQ. The CDR3 has 13 residues.

The rearrangement links TRBV6-5 to TRBJ1-6; D gene ambiguous. V was shortened by 1 base and J by 10 bases, with 17 bases between the two germline ends. The length of the CDR3 is 16 residues. From germline, CDR1 is MNHEY and CDR2 SVGAGI. The CDR3 loop reads CASSYLDGIGGSPLHF. CDR3 nucleotide sequence: TGTGCCAGCAGTTACTTGGATGGGATAGGAGGCTCACCCCTCCACTTT.

The chain couples TRBV5-4 to TRBJ2-3; 9 nucleotides agree with TRBD1. The V and J ends lost 7 bases and 8 bases, in that order; junction bases with no gene match: 14. This CDR3 is built from 15 residues. Looked up from germline, CDR1 is SGHNT and CDR2 is YYREEE (reference sequence). CDR3 region: CASGTTGGTRGTQYF. CDR3 nucleotide sequence: TGTGCCAGCGGAACAACAGGGGGCACCCGGGGTACGCAGTATTTT.

The rearrangement links TRBV9 to TRBJ2-3, with 8 bases fitting TRBD2. The CDR3 is 18 residues long. Germline V gives CDR1 SGDLS, CDR2 YYNGEE. The J segment lost 2 bases and the V segment lost 0 bases, leaving 11 bases of the junction unmatched. The CDR3 spells CASSVASGGLSFTDTQYF. CDR3 nucleotides: TGTGCCAGCAGCGTAGCCAGCGGGGGCCTTTCCTTCACAGATACGCAGTATTTT.

The rearrangement joins TRBV7-6 to TRBJ2-1, with unresolved D. The CDR3 contains 16 residues. V was pared by 2 bases and J by 0 bases, with 11 bases between. The germline CDR1 and CDR2 sequences are SGHVS and FNYEAQ. This chain's CDR3 is CASSLNSASSYNEQFF. In DNA form, the CDR3 reads TGTGCCAGCAGCTTAAATTCGGCTAGCTCCTACAATGAGCAGTTCTTC.

V and J are TRBV30 and TRBJ2-7, with D maybe TRBD2 (5 bases). From germline, CDR1 is GTSNPN and CDR2 SVGIG (reference sequence). This CDR3 is built from 12 residues. Trimming removed 8 bases at V and 4 bases at J, with 15 bases between. Here the CDR3 DNA reads TGTGCCAAGAGTTCGGGGTCATACGAGCAGTACTTC. Encoded protein: CAKSSGSYEQYF.

This sequence joins TRBV4-1 and TRBJ2-5; 7 nucleotides align to TRBD2. Looked up from germline, CDR1 is MGHRA and CDR2 is YSYEKL. With 2 bases clipped from V and 1 base from J, the junction kept 13 bases outside the gene matches. The CDR3 covers 18 residues. DNA for the CDR3: TGCGCCAGCAGCCAATCCACGTTGGGGGGGACTCTCCAAGAGACCCAGTACTTC. It is translated as CASSQSTLGGTLQETQYF.

The rearrangement uses TRBV6-1 and TRBJ2-1; 7 nucleotides match TRBD1. V trimming: 1 base; J trimming: 7 bases; junction bases outside the gene matches: 1. In germline, CDR1 is MNHNS, CDR2 SASEGT. The CDR3 length is 13 residues. CDR3 sequence (DNA): TGTGCCAGCAGTGAAGGACAGGGTAATGAGCAGTTCTTC. Translation: CASSEGQGNEQFF.

The chain joins TRBV7-6 to TRBJ1-3; 7 bases fit TRBD1. The CDR3 is made up of 16 amino acids. Germline CDR1 is SGHVS and CDR2 is FNYEAQ. The V segment lost 2 bases and the J segment 0 bases; nucleotides outside the gene matches: 4. The CDR3 region is CASSLNQGVSGNTIYF. Here the CDR3 DNA reads TGTGCCAGCAGCTTAAATCAGGGGGTCTCTGGAAACACCATATATTTT.

The genes are TRBV7-9 and TRBJ2-3; TRBD2 might be the D (6 bases). Between the trimmed V and J ends, which lost 1 base and 5 bases, there was a span of 10 bases. CDR1 SEHNR and CDR2 FQNEAQ come from the germline V gene (reference sequence). This CDR3 contains 14 residues. In nucleotides, the CDR3 is TGTGCCAGCAGCTTAGGGCAGGGAGGAGATACGCAGTATTTT. Protein sequence: CASSLGQGGDTQYF.

This clone has a single count. The J gene is TRBJ1-2, the V gene TRBV5-4; weak D call: TRBD1 (5 bases). The germline CDR1 and CDR2 sequences are SGHNT and YYREEE (reference sequence). The V and J ends lost 2 bases and 2 bases respectively, with 7 bases between them. The CDR3 is 13 residues long. The CDR3 loop is CASSFDRNYGYTF. CDR3 coding DNA: TGTGCCAGCAGCTTCGACAGAAACTATGGCTACACCTTC.

The genes are TRBV7-8 and TRBJ1-5, with a possible D match to TRBD1 (5 bases). The germline V gene encodes CDR1 SGHVS and CDR2 FQNEAQ. Trimming removed 5 bases at V and 3 bases at J, with 17 bases between. This CDR3 is built from 16 residues. The CDR3 loop is CASSPVWGLNNQPQHF. CDR3 in DNA: TGTGCCAGCAGCCCCGTTTGGGGACTTAACAATCAGCCCCAGCATTTT.

The chain combines TRBV27 with TRBJ2-1; D unresolved. CDR3 length: 15 amino acids. V shed 8 bases and J shed 0 bases, with 14 bases lying between them. CDR1 MNHEY and CDR2 SMNVEV come from the germline V gene (reference sequence). The CDR3 bases are TGTGCCAGCCGAATTGACCGGAGCTCCTACAATGAGCAGTTCTTC. Translated, it gives CASRIDRSSYNEQFF.

The J gene is TRBJ1-5, the V gene TRBV28; D gene unclear. The CDR3 is 12 amino acids. CDR1 MDHEN and CDR2 SYDVKM come from the germline V gene. V lost 3 bases, J lost 9 bases, and 9 bases lay in between. CDR3 sequence: CASSLVRWPQHF. The CDR3 DNA is TGTGCCAGCAGTTTGGTGAGGTGGCCCCAGCATTTT.

The chain recombines TRBV20-1 with TRBJ2-7; D unclear. The ends were cut back, 1 base at V and 4 bases at J, with 5 bases in the middle. The CDR3 is 11 residues long. Germline V CDR1 and CDR2: DFQATT, SNEGSKA (reference sequence). CDR3 loop: CSARAKYEQYF. The CDR3 nucleotides are TGCAGTGCTAGAGCTAAGTACGAGCAGTACTTC.

J is TRBJ2-3 and V is TRBV29-1, with TRBD2 as a possible D gene (6 bases). This CDR3 has 13 amino acids. Germline-derived CDR1 and CDR2 are SQVTM and ANQGSEA. V lost 8 bases and J 2 bases, leaving 14 bases between the germline ends. The CDR3 loop reads CSPWEANTDTQYF. Written as DNA, the CDR3 is TGCAGCCCCTGGGAGGCCAACACAGATACGCAGTATTTT.

The chain employs TRBV5-1 and TRBJ1-1; TRBD1 aligns across 7 bases. Germline lookup yields CDR1 SGHRS and CDR2 YFSETQ. V shed 4 bases, J shed 5 bases, and the junction held 11 bases outside the gene matches. The CDR3 consists of 15 residues. The CDR3 here is CASSRGDSVGTEAFF. CDR3 nucleotides: TGCGCCAGCAGCCGTGGGGACAGCGTTGGGACTGAAGCTTTCTTT. Variable domain in full (rest from reference TRBV5-1 and TRBJ1-1): KAGVTQTPRYLIKTRGQQVTLSCSPISGHRSVSWYQQTPGQGLQFLFEYFSETQRNKGNFPGRFSGRQFSNSRSEMNVSTLELGDSALYLCASSRGDSVGTEAFFGQGTRLTVV.

This chain links TRBV6-6 with TRBJ1-4; D perhaps matches TRBD1 (6 bases). Between the trimmed V and J ends, which lost 7 bases and 4 bases, there was a span of 16 bases. CDR1 and CDR2 (germline): MNHNY, SVGAGI (reference sequence). The length of the CDR3 is 15 residues. This chain's CDR3 is CASNPIGQNNEKLFF. Written as DNA, the CDR3 is TGTGCCAGCAACCCTATAGGACAGAATAATGAAAAACTGTTTTTT.

V and J are TRBV10-1 and TRBJ2-7; tentative D call: TRBD2 (5 bases). Deletions cut 0 bases from V and 5 bases from J, with 5 bases between. The CDR3 consists of 12 residues. Germline assignment: CDR1 WNHNN and CDR2 SYGVQD (reference sequence). The CDR3 region is CASSESGNEQYF. The CDR3 DNA reads TGCGCCAGCAGTGAGTCCGGGAACGAGCAGTACTTC.

The CDR3 DNA follows: TGTGCCAGCAGTTCTGCAACAGGGGTGGGCGCTCTGGGGGCTTTCTTT. This translates into CASSSATGVGALGAFF. The rearrangement links TRBV28 to TRBJ1-1; 7 positions agree with TRBD1. Unmatched junction bases numbered 19, after V lost 4 bases and J lost 11 bases. Germline values: CDR1 MDHEN, CDR2 SYDVKM. CDR3 size: 16 residues.

The V gene is TRBV5-1, the J gene TRBJ2-4, with TRBD1 identical over 11 bases. V lost 5 bases to trimming and J lost 6 bases; unmatched junction nucleotides: 7. In germline, CDR1 is SGHRS, CDR2 YFSETQ. This CDR3 has 15 residues. The CDR3 region has the DNA TGCGCCAGCAGTAGGGACAGGGGGGACGGAAACATTCAGTACTTC. Its protein is CASSRDRGDGNIQYF.

The V and J genes are TRBV5-1 and TRBJ2-3, with D unresolved. V was trimmed by 4 bases and J by 2 bases, leaving 11 bases between them. This CDR3 is 14 amino acids long. CDR1 and CDR2 (germline): SGHRS, YFSETQ. In DNA, the CDR3 is TGCGCCAGCAGCCTCGACTCCTCCACAGATACGCAGTATTTT. It translates to CASSLDSSTDTQYF.

J is TRBJ1-5 and V is TRBV4-1; no firm D call. Trimming stripped 1 base from V and 2 bases from J, with 15 bases between. There are 17 residues in the CDR3. Germline-derived CDR1 and CDR2 are MGHRA and YSYEKL. CDR3 sequence (DNA): TGCGCCAGCAGCCAAGGGCCCATTGGAGGCCGCAATCAGCCCCAGCATTTT. This codes for CASSQGPIGGRNQPQHF.

J is TRBJ2-1 and V is TRBV6-5, with D perhaps matching TRBD2 (5 bases). In germline, CDR1 is MNHEY, CDR2 SVGAGI. V lost 0 bases, J lost 7 bases, and 16 bases lay in between. This CDR3 has 16 residues. The CDR3 DNA sequence: TGTGCCAGCAGTTACTCGTATAGCGTTTCGAGGAATGAGCAGTTCTTC. It specifies CASSYSYSVSRNEQFF.

This sequence joins TRBV19 and TRBJ1-5; maybe TRBD1 (6 bases). Germline V gives CDR1 LNHDA, CDR2 SQIVND (reference sequence). V dropped 7 bases and J dropped 4 bases, with 17 bases sitting between them. The CDR3 consists of 15 residues. The CDR3 sequence: CASKTGGSGNQPQHF. DNA for the CDR3: TGTGCCAGTAAGACAGGCGGTTCGGGTAATCAGCCCCAGCATTTT.

This chain links TRBV6-5 with TRBJ2-1, with TRBD2 matching over 11 bases. Germline CDR1 MNHEY, CDR2 SVGAGI. This CDR3 has 15 residues. The V gene end was trimmed by 5 bases and the J gene end by 6 bases; junction bases not matched to a gene: 6. DNA of the CDR3: TGTGCCAGCAGTGCCGGGACTAGCGGTTCCAATGAGCAGTTCTTC. Protein: CASSAGTSGSNEQFF.

The chain is built from TRBV19 and TRBJ2-2; 10 nucleotides match TRBD1. The V and J ends lost 5 bases and 6 bases, in that order; junction bases with no gene match: 3. Looked up from germline, CDR1 is LNHDA and CDR2 is SQIVND (reference sequence). The CDR3 totals 14 residues. CDR3 region: CASSRQGAPGELFF. CDR3 in DNA: TGTGCCAGTAGTCGACAGGGGGCGCCCGGGGAGCTGTTTTTT.

The chain couples TRBV28 to TRBJ1-1; a weak D match, TRBD1 (6 bases). The CDR3 loop spans 13 amino acids. Trimming stripped 11 bases from V and 2 bases from J, with 15 bases between. Germline V CDR1 and CDR2: MDHEN, SYDVKM. The DNA of the CDR3 is TGTGCCGTGGTGGGGGCCCCCAACACTGAAGCTTTCTTT. Translation gives CAVVGAPNTEAFF.